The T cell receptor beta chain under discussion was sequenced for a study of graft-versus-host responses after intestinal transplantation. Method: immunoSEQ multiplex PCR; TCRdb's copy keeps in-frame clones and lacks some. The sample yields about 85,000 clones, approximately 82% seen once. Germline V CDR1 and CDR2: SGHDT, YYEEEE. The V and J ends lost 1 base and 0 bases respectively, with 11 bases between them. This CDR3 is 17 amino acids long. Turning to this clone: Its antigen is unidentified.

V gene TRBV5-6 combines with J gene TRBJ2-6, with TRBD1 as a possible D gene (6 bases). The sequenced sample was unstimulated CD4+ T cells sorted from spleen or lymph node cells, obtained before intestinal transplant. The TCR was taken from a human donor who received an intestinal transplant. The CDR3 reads CASSLLQGDSGANVLTF. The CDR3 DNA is TGTGCCAGCAGCTTGTTACAGGGAGACTCTGGGGCCAACGTCCTGACTTTC.